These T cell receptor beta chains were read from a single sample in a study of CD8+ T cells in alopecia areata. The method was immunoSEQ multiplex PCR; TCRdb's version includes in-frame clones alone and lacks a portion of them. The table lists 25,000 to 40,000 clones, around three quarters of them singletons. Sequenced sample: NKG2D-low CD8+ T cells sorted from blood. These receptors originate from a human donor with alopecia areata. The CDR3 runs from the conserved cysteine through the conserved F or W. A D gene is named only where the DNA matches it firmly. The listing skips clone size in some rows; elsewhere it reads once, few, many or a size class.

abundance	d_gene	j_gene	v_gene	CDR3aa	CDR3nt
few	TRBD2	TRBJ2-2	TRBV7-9	CASSSGLAYGELFF	TGTGCCAGCAGCTCAGGACTAGCCTACGGGGAGCTGTTTTTT
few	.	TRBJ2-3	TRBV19	CASSIVWRGTDTQYF	TGTGCCAGTAGTATCGTCTGGAGAGGCACAGATACGCAGTATTTT
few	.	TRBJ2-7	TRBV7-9	CASSSFVAGTRSPYEQYF	TGTGCCAGCAGCTCCTTCGTGGCCGGGACCCGGTCCCCCTACGAGCAGTACTTC
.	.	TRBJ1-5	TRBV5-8	CASSLPEGSAQPQHF	TGTGCCAGCAGCTTGCCGGAGGGGTCGGCTCAGCCCCAGCATTTT
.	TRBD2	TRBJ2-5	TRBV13	CASSGATSGPQETQYF	TGTGCCAGCAGCGGTGCGACTAGCGGGCCTCAAGAGACCCAGTACTTC
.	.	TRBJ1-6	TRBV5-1	CASSLSGNSPLHF	TGCGCCAGCAGCTTGAGCGGAAATTCACCCCTCCACTTT
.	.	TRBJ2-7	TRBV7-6	CASSSRGLGEQYF	TGTGCCAGCAGCTCCCGGGGCCTGGGGGAGCAGTACTTC
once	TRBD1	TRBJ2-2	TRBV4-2	CASSLEGQGNTGELFF	TGTGCCAGCAGCTTAGAAGGACAGGGCAACACCGGGGAGCTGTTTTTT
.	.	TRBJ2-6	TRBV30	CAWTGATLGVLTF	TGTGCCTGGACCGGGGCGACTTTGGGCGTCCTGACTTTC
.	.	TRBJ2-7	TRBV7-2	CASSLRGEQYF	TGTGCCAGCAGCTTAAGAGGCGAGCAGTACTTC
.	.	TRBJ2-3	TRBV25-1	CASSDDYYTQYF	TGTGCCAGCAGTGATGACTACTATACGCAGTATTTT
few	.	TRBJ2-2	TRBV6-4	CASSDGNTGELFF	TGTGCCAGCAGTGACGGTAACACCGGGGAGCTGTTTTTT
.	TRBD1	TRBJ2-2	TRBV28	CASSFEDRVTGELFF	TGTGCCAGCAGTTTTGAGGACAGGGTAACCGGGGAGCTGTTTTTT
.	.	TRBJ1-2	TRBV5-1	CASSLVAGEGYGYTF	TGCGCCAGCAGCTTGGTGGCAGGGGAGGGCTATGGCTACACCTTC
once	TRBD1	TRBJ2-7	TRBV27	CASSLGTDYEQYF	TGTGCCAGCAGCCTAGGGACAGACTACGAGCAGTACTTC
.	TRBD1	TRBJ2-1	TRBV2	CASSEYRGVFF	TGTGCCAGCAGTGAGTACAGGGGTGTGTTCTTC
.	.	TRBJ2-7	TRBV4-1	CASSHGLGGYEQYF	TGCGCCAGCAGCCATGGGCTGGGCGGCTACGAGCAGTACTTC
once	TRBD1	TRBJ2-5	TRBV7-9	CASSTRQGMMETQYF	TGTGCCAGCAGCACACGACAGGGGATGATGGAGACCCAGTACTTC
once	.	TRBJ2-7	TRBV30	CAWSFRQFYEQYF	TGTGCCTGGAGTTTTAGACAGTTCTACGAGCAGTACTTC
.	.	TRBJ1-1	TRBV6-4	CASSDSGFSNTEAFF	TGTGCCAGCAGTGACTCCGGGTTTTCGAACACTGAAGCTTTCTTT
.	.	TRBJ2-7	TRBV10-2	CASSEGGFTYEQYF	TGCGCCAGCAGTGAAGGGGGATTCACCTACGAGCAGTACTTC
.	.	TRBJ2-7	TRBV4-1	CASSPSRTLFEQYF	TGCGCCAGCAGCCCCAGTAGGACCCTATTCGAGCAGTACTTC
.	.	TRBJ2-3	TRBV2	CASSESTGGTDTQYF	TGTGCCAGCAGTGAATCAACGGGGGGCACAGATACGCAGTATTTT
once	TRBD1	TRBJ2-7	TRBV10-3	CAISLPGQGYEQYF	TGTGCCATCAGCCTCCCGGGACAGGGCTACGAGCAGTACTTC
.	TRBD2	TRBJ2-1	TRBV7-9	CATSTSGHLYNEQFF	TGTGCCACCTCTACTAGCGGGCATCTCTACAATGAGCAGTTCTTC
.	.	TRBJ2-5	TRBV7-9	CASSVYSDSSEQETQYF	TGTGCCAGCAGCGTCTACTCAGACAGCTCGGAACAAGAGACCCAGTACTTC
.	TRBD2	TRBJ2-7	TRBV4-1	CASSPPPSGSYEQYF	TGCGCCAGCAGCCCTCCCCCCAGCGGGAGTTACGAGCAGTACTTC
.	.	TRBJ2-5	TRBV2	CASSESETQYF	TGTGCCAGCAGTGAGTCGGAGACCCAGTACTTC
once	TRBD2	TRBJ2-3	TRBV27	CASSLSVTSGRTDTQYF	TGTGCCAGCAGTTTGAGTGTGACTAGCGGACGCACAGATACGCAGTATTTT
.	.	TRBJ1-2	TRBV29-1	CSVEVLPGPNGYTF	TGCAGCGTTGAAGTCCTCCCGGGCCCCAACGGCTACACCTTC
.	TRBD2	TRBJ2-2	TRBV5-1	CASSPGRALAGGELFF	TGCGCCAGCAGCCCGGGAAGGGCACTAGCGGGCGGGGAGCTGTTTTTT
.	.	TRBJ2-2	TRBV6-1	CASSEVSGRRELFF	TGTGCCAGCAGTGAAGTCTCAGGGAGGCGGGAGCTGTTTTTT
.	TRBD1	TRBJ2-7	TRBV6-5	CASSYAGQAYEQYF	TGTGCCAGCAGTTACGCGGGACAGGCGTACGAGCAGTACTTC
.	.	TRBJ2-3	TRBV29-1	CSAVTDTQYF	TGCAGCGCGGTCACAGATACGCAGTATTTT
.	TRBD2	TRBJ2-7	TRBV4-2	CASSQEWRGAYEQYF	TGTGCCAGCAGCCAAGAGTGGCGGGGGGCCTACGAGCAGTACTTC
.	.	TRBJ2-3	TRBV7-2	CASGQGYTDTQYF	TGTGCCAGCGGCCAGGGTTACACAGATACGCAGTATTTT
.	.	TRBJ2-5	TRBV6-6	CASSTGQTQYF	TGTGCCAGCAGCACCGGACAGACCCAGTACTTC
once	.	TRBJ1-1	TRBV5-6	CASRFWGAGTEAFF	TGTGCCAGCAGGTTCTGGGGGGCCGGCACTGAAGCTTTCTTT
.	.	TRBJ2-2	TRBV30	CAWRTLPGDTGELFF	TGTGCCTGGAGAACACTCCCGGGGGACACCGGGGAGCTGTTTTTT
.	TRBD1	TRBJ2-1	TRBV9	CASSVEGAGEQFF	TGTGCCAGCAGCGTAGAGGGGGCAGGTGAGCAGTTCTTC
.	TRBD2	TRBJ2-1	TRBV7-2	CASSHLAGGYNEQFF	TGTGCCAGCAGTCATCTAGCGGGGGGTTACAATGAGCAGTTCTTC